This entry describes one T cell receptor beta chain. The antigen remains undetermined. Germline trimming cut 5 bases from V and 6 bases from J; bases unmatched to any gene: 6. This CDR3 is built from 13 residues. From germline, CDR1 is SGHNT and CDR2 YYREEE (reference sequence). These data belong to a study of blood T cells in healthy people across ages. The overall study: Researchers report that template switching captured about one barcoded beta molecule per two T cells.

The study recruited healthy Caucasian donors from Russia who were aged about 6 to 100. PCR was performed a second time for roughly 7 to 12 cycles using a sample-barcoded 5' primer and a J-beta primer mix. A single record per CDR3 protein comes from TCRdb applying MiXCR to the 5' RACE reads. Of about 1.6 million distinct CDR3 sequences in the sample, about 31% were seen once. General study results and limits: Diversity estimates drawn from one million T cells were deemed underestimates. Higher diversity, along with more naive CD4+ cells, distinguished long-lived donors from aged donors.

Sequencing was performed on blood. The sequence derives from a woman aged 30 to 39 in good health. The chain joins TRBV5-4 to TRBJ1-2, with TRBD1 identical over 8 bases. The CDR3 DNA reads TGTGCCAGCAGTGTGGGACAGGTAGATGGCTACACCTTC. It codes for CASSVGQVDGYTF.